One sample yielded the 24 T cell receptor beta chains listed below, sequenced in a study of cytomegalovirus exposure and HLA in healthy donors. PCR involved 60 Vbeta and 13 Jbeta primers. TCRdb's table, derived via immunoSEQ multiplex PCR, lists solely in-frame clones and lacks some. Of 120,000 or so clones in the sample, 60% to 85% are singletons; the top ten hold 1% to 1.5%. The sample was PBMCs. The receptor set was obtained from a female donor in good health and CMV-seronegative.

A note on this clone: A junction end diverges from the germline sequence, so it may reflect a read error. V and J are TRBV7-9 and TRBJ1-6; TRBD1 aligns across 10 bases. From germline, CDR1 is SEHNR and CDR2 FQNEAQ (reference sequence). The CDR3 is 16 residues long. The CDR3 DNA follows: TGTTCCAGCAGCGCGGGACAGGGGTTCTATAATTCACCCCTCCACTTT. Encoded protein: CSSSAGQGFYNSPLHF.

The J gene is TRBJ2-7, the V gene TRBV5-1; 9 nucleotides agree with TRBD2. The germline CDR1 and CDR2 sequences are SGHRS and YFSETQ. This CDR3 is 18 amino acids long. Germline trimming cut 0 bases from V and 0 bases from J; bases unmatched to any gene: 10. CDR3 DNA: TGCGCCAGCAGCTTGGCTATAGCGGGGGTATCGTACTCCTACGAGCAGTACTTC. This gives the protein CASSLAIAGVSYSYEQYF.

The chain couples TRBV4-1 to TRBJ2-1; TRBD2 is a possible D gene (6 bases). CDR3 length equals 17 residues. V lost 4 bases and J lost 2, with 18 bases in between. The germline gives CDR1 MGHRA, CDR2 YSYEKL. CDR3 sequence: CASSPGGLTKTYNEQFF. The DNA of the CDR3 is TGCGCCAGCAGCCCAGGAGGACTAACAAAAACCTACAATGAGCAGTTCTTC.

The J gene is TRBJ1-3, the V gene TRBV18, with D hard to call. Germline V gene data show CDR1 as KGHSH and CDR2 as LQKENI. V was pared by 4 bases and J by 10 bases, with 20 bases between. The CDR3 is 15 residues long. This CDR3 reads CASSRSRTDYYTIYF. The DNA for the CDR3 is TGTGCCAGCTCACGTAGCCGGACGGACTATTATACCATATATTTT.

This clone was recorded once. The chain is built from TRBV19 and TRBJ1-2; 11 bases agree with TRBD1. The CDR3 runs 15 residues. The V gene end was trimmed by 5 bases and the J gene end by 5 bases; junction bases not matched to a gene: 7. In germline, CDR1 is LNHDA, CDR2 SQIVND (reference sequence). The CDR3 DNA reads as TGTGCCAGTAGTTTCCGGACAGGGGGCGGGTATGGCTACACCTTC. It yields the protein CASSFRTGGGYGYTF.

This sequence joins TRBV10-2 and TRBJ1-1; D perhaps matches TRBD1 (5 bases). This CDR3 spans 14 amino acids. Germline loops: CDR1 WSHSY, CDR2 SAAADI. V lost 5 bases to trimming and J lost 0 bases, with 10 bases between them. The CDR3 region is CASSKTALNTEAFF. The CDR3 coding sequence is TGCGCCAGCAGTAAGACAGCCCTGAACACTGAAGCTTTCTTT.

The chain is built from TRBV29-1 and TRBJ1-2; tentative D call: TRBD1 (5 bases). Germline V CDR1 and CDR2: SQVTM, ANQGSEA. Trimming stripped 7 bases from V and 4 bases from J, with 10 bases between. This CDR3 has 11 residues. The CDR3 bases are TGCAGCGACTTCGACAGCTATGGCTACACCTTC. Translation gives CSDFDSYGYTF.

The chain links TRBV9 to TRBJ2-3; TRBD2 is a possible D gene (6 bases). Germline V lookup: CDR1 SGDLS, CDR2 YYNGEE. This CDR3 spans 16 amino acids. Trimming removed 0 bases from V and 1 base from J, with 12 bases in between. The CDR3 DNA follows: TGTGCCAGCAGCGTAGGTGGAGGGGAACGCACAGATACGCAGTATTTT. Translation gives CASSVGGGERTDTQYF. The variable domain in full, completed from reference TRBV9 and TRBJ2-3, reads DSGVTQTPKHLITATGQRVTLRCSPRSGDLSVYWYQQSLDQGLQFLIQYYNGEERAKGNILERFSAQQFPDLHSELNLSSLELGDSALYFCASSVGGGERTDTQYFGPGTRLTVL.

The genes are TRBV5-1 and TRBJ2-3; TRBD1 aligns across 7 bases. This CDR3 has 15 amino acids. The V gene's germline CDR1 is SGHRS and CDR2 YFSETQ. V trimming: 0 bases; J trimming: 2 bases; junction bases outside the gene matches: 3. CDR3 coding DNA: TGCGCCAGCAGCTTGGACAGGGGTGCCACAGATACGCAGTATTTT. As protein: CASSLDRGATDTQYF.

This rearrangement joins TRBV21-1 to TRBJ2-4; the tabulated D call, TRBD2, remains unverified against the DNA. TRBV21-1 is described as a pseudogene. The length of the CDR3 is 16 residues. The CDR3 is CASSPGLAGSKNIQYF. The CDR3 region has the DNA TGTGCCAGCAGCCCCGGACTAGCGGGATCCAAAAACATTCAGTACTTC.

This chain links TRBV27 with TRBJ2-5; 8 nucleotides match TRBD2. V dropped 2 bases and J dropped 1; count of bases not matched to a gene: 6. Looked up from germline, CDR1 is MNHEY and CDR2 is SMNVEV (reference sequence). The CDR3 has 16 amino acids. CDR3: CASSLVAGTSQETQYF. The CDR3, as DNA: TGTGCCAGCAGTTTAGTAGCGGGGACCTCCCAAGAGACCCAGTACTTC.

The CDR3 reads CASSIQGAGYEQYF. CDR3 sequence (DNA): TGTGCCAGCAGTATACAGGGGGCGGGCTACGAGCAGTACTTC. The rearrangement joins TRBV6-5 to TRBJ2-7; 9 bases match TRBD1. The CDR3 is made up of 14 amino acids. Germline-derived CDR1 and CDR2 are MNHEY and SVGAGI. Losses at the gene ends were 5 bases for V and 3 bases for J; bases not matched to a gene: 5.

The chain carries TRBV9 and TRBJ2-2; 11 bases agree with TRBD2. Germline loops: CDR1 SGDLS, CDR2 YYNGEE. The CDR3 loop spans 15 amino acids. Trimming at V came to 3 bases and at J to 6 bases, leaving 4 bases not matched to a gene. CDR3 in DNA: TGTGCCAGCAGCGCCTTAGCGGGAGGGTCCGGGGAGCTGTTTTTT. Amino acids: CASSALAGGSGELFF.

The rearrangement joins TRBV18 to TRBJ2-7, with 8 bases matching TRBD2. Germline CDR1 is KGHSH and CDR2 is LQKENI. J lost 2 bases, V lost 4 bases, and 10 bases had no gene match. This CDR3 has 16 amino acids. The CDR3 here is CASSLAGAGGPYEQYF. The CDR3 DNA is TGTGCCAGCTCACTCGCCGGGGCGGGAGGCCCCTACGAGCAGTACTTC.

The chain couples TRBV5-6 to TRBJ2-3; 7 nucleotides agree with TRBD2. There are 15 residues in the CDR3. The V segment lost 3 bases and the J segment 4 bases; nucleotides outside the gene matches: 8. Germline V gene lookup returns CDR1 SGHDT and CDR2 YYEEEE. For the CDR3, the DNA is TGTGCCAGCAGCTACCGCGGGGGAATCGCAGATACGCAGTATTTT. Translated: CASSYRGGIADTQYF.

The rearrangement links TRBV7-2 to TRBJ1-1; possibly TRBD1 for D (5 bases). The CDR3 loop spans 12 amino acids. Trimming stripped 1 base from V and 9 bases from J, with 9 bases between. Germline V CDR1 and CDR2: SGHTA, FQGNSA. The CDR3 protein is CASSLDAGKAFF. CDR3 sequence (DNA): TGTGCCAGCAGCTTAGATGCAGGGAAAGCTTTCTTT. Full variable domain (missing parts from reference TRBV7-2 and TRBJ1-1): GAGVSQSPSNKVTEKGKDVELRCDPISGHTALYWYRQSLGQGLEFLIYFQGNSAPDKSGLPSDRFSAERTGGSVSTLTIQRTQQEDSAVYLCASSLDAGKAFFGQGTRLTVV.

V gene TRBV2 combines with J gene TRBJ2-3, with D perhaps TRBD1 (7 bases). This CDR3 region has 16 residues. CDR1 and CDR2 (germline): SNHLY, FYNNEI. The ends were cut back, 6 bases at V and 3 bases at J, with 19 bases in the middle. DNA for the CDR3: TGTGCCAGCAGAGCCCGCGGGACAGTTCTAACAGATACGCAGTATTTT. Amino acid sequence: CASRARGTVLTDTQYF.

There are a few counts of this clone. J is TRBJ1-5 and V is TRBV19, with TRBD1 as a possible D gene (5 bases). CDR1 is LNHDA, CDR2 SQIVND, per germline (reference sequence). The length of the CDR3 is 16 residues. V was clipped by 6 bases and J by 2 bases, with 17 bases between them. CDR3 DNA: TGTGCCAGTAGCCGACAGACAGCCGGAGGCAATCAGCCCCAGCATTTT. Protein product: CASSRQTAGGNQPQHF.

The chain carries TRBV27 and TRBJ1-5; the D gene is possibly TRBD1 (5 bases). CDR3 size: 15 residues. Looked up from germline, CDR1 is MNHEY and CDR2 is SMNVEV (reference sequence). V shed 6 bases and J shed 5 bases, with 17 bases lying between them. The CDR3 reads CASSQRGWGDQPQHF. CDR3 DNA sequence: TGTGCCAGCAGCCAACGAGGCTGGGGGGATCAGCCCCAGCATTTT.

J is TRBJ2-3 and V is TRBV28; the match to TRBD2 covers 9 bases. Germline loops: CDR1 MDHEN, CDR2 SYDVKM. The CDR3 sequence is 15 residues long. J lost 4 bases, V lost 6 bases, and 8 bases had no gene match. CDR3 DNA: TGTGCCAGCAGGCCGGGCGGGAGGGCCGCAGATACGCAGTATTTT. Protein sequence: CASRPGGRAADTQYF. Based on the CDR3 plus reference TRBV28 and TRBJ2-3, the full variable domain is DVKVTQSSRYLVKRTGEKVFLECVQDMDHENMFWYRQDPGLGLRLIYFSYDVKMKEKGDIPEGYSVSREKKERFSLILESASTNQTSMYLCASRPGGRAADTQYFGPGTRLTVL.

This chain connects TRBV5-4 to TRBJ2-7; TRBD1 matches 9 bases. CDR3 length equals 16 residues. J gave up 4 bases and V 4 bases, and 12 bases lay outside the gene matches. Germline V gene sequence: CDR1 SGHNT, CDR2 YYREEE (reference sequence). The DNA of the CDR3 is TGTGCCAGCAGCGTCGGGGGGACAGGGAGAGGGTACGAGCAGTACTTC. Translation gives CASSVGGTGRGYEQYF.

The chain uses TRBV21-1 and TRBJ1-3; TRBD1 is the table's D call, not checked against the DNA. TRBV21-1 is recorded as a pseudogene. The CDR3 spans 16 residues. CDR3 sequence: CASSKGVQGAGNTIYF. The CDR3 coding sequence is TGTGCCAGCAGCAAAGGTGTTCAGGGGGCTGGAAACACCATATATTTT.

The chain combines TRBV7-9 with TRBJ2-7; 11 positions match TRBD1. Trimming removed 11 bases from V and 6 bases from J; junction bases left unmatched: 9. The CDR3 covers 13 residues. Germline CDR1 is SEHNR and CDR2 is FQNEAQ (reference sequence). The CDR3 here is CALRDRGSREQYF. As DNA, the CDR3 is TGTGCCCTCCGGGACAGGGGGTCACGCGAGCAGTACTTC.

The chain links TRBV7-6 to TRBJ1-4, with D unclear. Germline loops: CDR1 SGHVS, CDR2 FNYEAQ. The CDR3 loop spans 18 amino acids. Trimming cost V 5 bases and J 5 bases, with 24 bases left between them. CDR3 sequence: CASSIDPYPRDENEKLFF. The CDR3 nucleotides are TGTGCCAGCAGCATAGACCCCTATCCCCGAGATGAGAATGAAAAACTGTTTTTT.